The 20 T cell receptor beta chains in this list originate from one sample, sequenced in a study of cytomegalovirus exposure and HLA in healthy donors. Clones were read by immunoSEQ multiplex PCR, and TCRdb kept only the in-frame ones, dropping some. The sample has about 280,000 clones, around 89% seen once; the top ten hold roughly 1%. Sequenced: PBMCs. These receptor sequences come from a woman under 30 in good health and CMV-seronegative.

The J gene is TRBJ2-2, the V gene TRBV28, with D perhaps TRBD1 (6 bases). The V gene's germline CDR1 is MDHEN and CDR2 SYDVKM. CDR3 length equals 18 residues. V lost 1 base to trimming and J lost 7 bases, with 22 bases between them. The CDR3 reads CASSLLGQRGTPFGELFF. As DNA, the CDR3 is TGTGCCAGCAGTTTATTAGGACAAAGGGGGACCCCTTTCGGGGAGCTGTTTTTT.

J is TRBJ2-7 and V is TRBV11-2; D not resolved. Trimming cost V 4 bases and J 1 base, with 23 bases left between them. The CDR3 has 18 residues. Germline loops: CDR1 SGHAT, CDR2 FQNNGV. The CDR3 bases are TGTGCCAGCAGCTCCCGTGGTTGGTATGAGGTCTTTTCCTACGAGCAGTACTTC. Translated: CASSSRGWYEVFSYEQYF.

The rearrangement links TRBV6-5 to TRBJ2-1; 9 positions match TRBD2. The CDR3 is 14 residues long. The V segment lost 2 bases and the J segment 5 bases; nucleotides outside the gene matches: 1. Germline V gene lookup returns CDR1 MNHEY and CDR2 SVGAGI. The CDR3: CASSYRLADNEQFF. CDR3 nucleotides: TGTGCCAGCAGTTACCGACTAGCGGACAATGAGCAGTTCTTC.

In its sample, this clone was seen a few times. The V call is TRBV5-4, the J call TRBJ1-6; TRBD1 is a possible D gene (6 bases). This CDR3 region has 15 residues. Trimming removed 0 bases from V and 7 bases from J, with 11 bases in between. CDR1 and CDR2 (germline): SGHNT, YYREEE (reference sequence). CDR3 residues: CASSLEGVGNSPLHF. The CDR3 coding sequence is TGTGCCAGCAGCTTGGAGGGGGTTGGCAATTCACCCCTCCACTTT.

V and J are TRBV27 and TRBJ1-3; 8 bases are shared with TRBD1. CDR3 size: 16 residues. From germline, CDR1 is MNHEY and CDR2 SMNVEV (reference sequence). V was clipped by 6 bases and J by 4 bases; unmatched bases: 11. CDR3 region: CASSGTGTGGGNTIYF. The CDR3 DNA sequence: TGTGCCAGCAGCGGAACCGGGACAGGTGGGGGAAACACCATATATTTT.

This rearrangement joins TRBV11-2 to TRBJ2-7, with D possibly being TRBD1 (6 bases). The CDR3 is 14 residues long. The germline CDR1 and CDR2 sequences are SGHAT and FQNNGV. V dropped 5 bases and J dropped 1 base, with 12 bases sitting between them. The CDR3 loop is CASSRNRASYEQYF. The CDR3 bases are TGTGCCAGCAGCCGGAACAGGGCGTCCTACGAGCAGTACTTC. The full variable domain, in which reference TRBV11-2 and TRBJ2-7 provide the parts outside the CDR3, is EAGVAQSPRYKIIEKRQSVAFWCNPISGHATLYWYQQILGQGPKLLIQFQNNGVVDDSQLPKDRFSAERLKGVDSTLKIQPAKLEDSAVYLCASSRNRASYEQYFGPGTRLTVT.

The chain links TRBV9 to TRBJ1-1; D may be TRBD1 (5 bases). The CDR3 runs 15 residues. V lost 3 bases and J 0 bases, leaving 12 bases between the germline ends. CDR1 SGDLS and CDR2 YYNGEE come from the germline V gene. The CDR3 reads CASSEGSGVNTEAFF. CDR3 sequence (DNA): TGTGCCAGCAGCGAGGGATCGGGGGTGAACACTGAAGCTTTCTTT.

The chain carries TRBV30 and TRBJ2-3; D remains unclear. This CDR3 is built from 12 residues. The V and J ends lost 7 bases and 0 bases respectively, with 8 bases between them. The germline gives CDR1 GTSNPN, CDR2 SVGIG (reference sequence). The CDR3 DNA reads TGTGCCTATCTCCCTAGCACAGATACGCAGTATTTT. Its translation is CAYLPSTDTQYF.

CDR3 in DNA: TGTGCCAGCAGCTCCGACAGGGGGCCTTACAATGAGCAGTTCTTC. Its protein product is CASSSDRGPYNEQFF. The chain joins TRBV11-2 to TRBJ2-1; TRBD1 matches at 10 bases. The CDR3 length is 15 residues. Per germline, CDR1 SGHAT and CDR2 FQNNGV. V gave up 4 bases and J gave up 4 bases; unmatched junction bases: 4.

The chain carries TRBV5-8 and TRBJ1-5, with 10 bases aligning to TRBD1. The CDR3 runs to 17 residues. Germline CDR1 is SGHTS and CDR2 is YDEGEE. V was pared by 3 bases and J by 2 bases, with 8 bases of the junction left unmatched. CDR3 loop: CASSWTGQGSGNQPQHF. CDR3 DNA sequence: TGTGCCAGCAGCTGGACGGGACAGGGGTCTGGCAATCAGCCCCAGCATTTT.

The chain recombines TRBV28 with TRBJ2-3; 12 nucleotides line up with TRBD1. Germline V gene sequence: CDR1 MDHEN, CDR2 SYDVKM. Unmatched junction bases numbered 11, after V lost 3 bases and J lost 10 bases. The length of the CDR3 is 16 residues. DNA for the CDR3: TGTGCCAGCAGTTTCTGGGGGGGACAGGGGGCTCGTGCGCAGTATTTT. Translating it yields CASSFWGGQGARAQYF.

The count of this clone is one. The chain joins TRBV27 to TRBJ2-7; TRBD2 matches 12 bases. J gave up 0 bases and V 5 bases, and 14 bases lay outside the gene matches. The germline V gene encodes CDR1 MNHEY and CDR2 SMNVEV (reference sequence). CDR3 size: 19 residues. As DNA, the CDR3 is TGTGCCAGCAGTCCTAGGTCGGCTAGCGGGAGGGAAAGCTCCTACGAGCAGTACTTC. Its translation: CASSPRSASGRESSYEQYF.

This chain links TRBV5-1 with TRBJ2-5, with a tentative D call TRBD2 (5 bases). The germline CDR1 and CDR2 sequences are SGHRS and YFSETQ. The CDR3 consists of 14 residues. V dropped 0 bases and J dropped 1 base, with 7 bases sitting between them. The CDR3 is CASSLAGSQETQYF. The DNA for the CDR3 is TGCGCCAGCAGCTTGGCGGGATCCCAAGAGACCCAGTACTTC.

This clone was seen a single time. V gene TRBV9 combines with J gene TRBJ1-2; a weak D match, TRBD1 (6 bases). Germline CDR1 reads SGDLS; CDR2 reads YYNGEE. The CDR3 sequence is 17 residues long. V shed 0 bases and J shed 4 bases, with 19 bases lying between them. The CDR3 coding sequence is TGTGCCAGCAGCGTAGCTGGGGGGGGTAGGGGGACCTATGGCTACACCTTC. Translated, it gives CASSVAGGGRGTYGYTF. Together with reference TRBV9 and TRBJ1-2, the CDR3 gives the full variable domain: DSGVTQTPKHLITATGQRVTLRCSPRSGDLSVYWYQQSLDQGLQFLIQYYNGEERAKGNILERFSAQQFPDLHSELNLSSLELGDSALYFCASSVAGGGRGTYGYTFGSGTRLTVV.

The chain links TRBV5-6 to TRBJ2-7; 10 nucleotides align to TRBD1. CDR1 is SGHDT, CDR2 YYEEEE, per germline. V lost 2 bases, J lost 2 bases, and 7 bases stayed unmatched. This CDR3 region has 16 residues. CDR3 in amino acids: CASSLRTGGITYEQYF. In DNA form, the CDR3 reads TGTGCCAGCAGCTTAAGGACAGGGGGGATTACCTACGAGCAGTACTTC.

J is TRBJ2-7 and V is TRBV2, with 9 bases lining up with TRBD2. CDR1 is SNHLY, CDR2 FYNNEI, per germline. V was pared by 3 bases and J by 3 bases, with 3 bases of the junction left unmatched. CDR3 size: 14 residues. For the CDR3, the DNA is TGTGCCAGCAGTGAGGATAGCGGGAGCTACGAGCAGTACTTC. It translates to CASSEDSGSYEQYF.

The chain is built from TRBV19 and TRBJ1-1; D unresolved. The V end was cut by 6 bases, the J end by 5 bases, with 10 bases between. This CDR3 is built from 12 residues. Per the germline V gene, CDR1 is LNHDA and CDR2 is SQIVND (reference sequence). CDR3 residues: CASRNRATEAFF. CDR3 DNA sequence: TGTGCCAGTAGGAACCGTGCGACTGAAGCTTTCTTT.

The V call is TRBV15, the J call TRBJ2-7; D might be TRBD2 (6 bases). Trimming removed 0 bases at V and 3 bases at J, with 9 bases between. The CDR3 is 14 residues long. CDR1 is LNHNV and CDR2 is YYDKDF in the germline V gene (reference sequence). The CDR3 protein is CATSRERGLYEQYF. CDR3 sequence (DNA): TGTGCCACCAGCAGAGAACGGGGACTCTACGAGCAGTACTTC.

The genes are TRBV5-1 and TRBJ2-7, with a possible D match to TRBD2 (6 bases). CDR1 is SGHRS, CDR2 YFSETQ, per germline. The V end lost 4 bases, the J end lost 5 bases, and 10 bases lay between the germline ends. The CDR3 has 12 residues. As DNA, the CDR3 is TGCGCCAGCAGCGGAGGGACGGACGAGCAGTACTTC. Amino acid sequence: CASSGGTDEQYF. Combining the CDR3 with reference TRBV5-1 and TRBJ2-7 gives the whole variable domain KAGVTQTPRYLIKTRGQQVTLSCSPISGHRSVSWYQQTPGQGLQFLFEYFSETQRNKGNFPGRFSGRQFSNSRSEMNVSTLELGDSALYLCASSGGTDEQYFGPGTRLTVT.

V and J are TRBV9 and TRBJ2-1; 16 nucleotides line up with TRBD2. The J segment lost 9 bases and the V segment lost 0 bases, leaving 6 bases of the junction unmatched. This CDR3 is built from 17 residues. Germline V gene lookup returns CDR1 SGDLS and CDR2 YYNGEE. CDR3 protein: CASSVGGLAGGRGEQFF. The CDR3 nucleotides read TGTGCCAGCAGCGTAGGGGGACTAGCGGGAGGGCGGGGTGAGCAGTTCTTC.